A single sample is the source of the 2 T cell receptor beta chains below, sequenced in a study of cytomegalovirus exposure and HLA in healthy donors (dated by TCRdb to about 2017). Library construction relied on the immunoSEQ multiplex PCR assay. For the multiplex PCR, a mixture combining 60 forward primers for TCR Vbeta segments and 13 reverse primers for TCR Jbeta segments was used. Imported from immuneACCESS, the table was reduced by TCRdb to in-frame sequences with V and J called. These copies leave out some clones; in studies compared against another copy, an unresolved V gene accounts for under half, and the cause of the remainder is not known. Within this sample are over 120,000 clones, with about 77% of them counted one time only. The top ten clones comprise 3.9% of the sample. The specimen sequenced was PBMCs. The origin of the receptors is a male donor in good health and CMV-seronegative.

For the CDR3, the DNA is TGTGCCAGCAGCAGGGGGGAAGGAGCCGCTGGGGCCAACGTCCTGACTTTC. It translates to CASSRGEGAAGANVLTF. The chain uses TRBV21-1 and TRBJ2-6; the table names TRBD2, a call not compared with the DNA. TRBV21-1 is marked as a pseudogene. The CDR3 is made up of 17 amino acids.

This chain links TRBV11-3 with TRBJ2-1; weak D call: TRBD2 (6 bases). The CDR3 consists of 18 residues. The ends were cut back, 1 base at V and 0 bases at J, with 16 bases in the middle. Germline CDR1 SGHNT, CDR2 YENEEA. This CDR3 reads CASSLGSGHPSSYNEQFF. CDR3 bases: TGTGCCAGCAGCTTAGGTAGCGGTCACCCCAGCTCCTACAATGAGCAGTTCTTC.